These T cell receptor beta chains were read from a single sample in a study of cytomegalovirus exposure and HLA in healthy donors. Sequenced by immunoSEQ multiplex PCR; TCRdb stores in-frame clones only, minus some. The sample features over 200,000 clones, with about 1% in its top ten. Specimen: PBMCs. The receptors stem from a woman aged 25 to 39 in good health and CMV-seropositive. The CDR3 runs from the conserved cysteine through the conserved F or W. The D gene is left open where the match is weak.

D gene	V gene	J gene	CDR3 DNA	CDR3 protein
-	TRBV19	TRBJ1-1	TGTGCCAGTCTGTCCGGAGTTCGAGAAGCTTTCTTT	CASLSGVREAFF
TRBD2	TRBV7-2	TRBJ2-7	TGTGCCAGCAGCTTTTTAGGAGCGGGGACTAGCGGTTCCTACGAGCAGTACTTC	CASSFLGAGTSGSYEQYF
TRBD2	TRBV5-6	TRBJ2-3	TGTGCCAGCAGCCCCCCGTACGGGGGAGGGCCGACAGATACGCAGTATTTT	CASSPPYGGGPTDTQYF
TRBD2	TRBV27	TRBJ2-7	TGTGCCAGCAGTTTATATGGCGGGGGGGCCCTATACGAGCAGTACTTC	CASSLYGGGALYEQYF
TRBD1	TRBV5-4	TRBJ1-1	TGTGCCAGCAGCTCGACGGACAGGGGCACTGAAGCTTTCTTT	CASSSTDRGTEAFF
-	TRBV2	TRBJ1-1	TGTGCCAGCATTAGGACGGACTCCGGTGGGACTGAAGCTTTCTTT	CASIRTDSGGTEAFF
-	TRBV30	TRBJ2-3	TGTGCCTGGATTCTACGGGGGACAGATACGCAGTATTTT	CAWILRGTDTQYF
-	TRBV5-1	TRBJ1-1	TGCGCCAGCAGCTTGGCCTGGGGAGGGACTGAAGCTTTCTTT	CASSLAWGGTEAFF
-	TRBV9	TRBJ2-2	TGTGCCAGCAGCGTAGGGCAGAAGAACACCGGGGAGCTGTTTTTT	CASSVGQKNTGELFF
-	TRBV11-2	TRBJ2-7	TGTGCCAGCAGCTTATTGGCGAGGTCCGAGCAGTACTTC	CASSLLARSEQYF
-	TRBV5-1	TRBJ1-4	TGCGCCAGCAGCCCAAGCCTGGCCAGGGGTATTCTCCAAAATGAAAAACTGTTTTTT	CASSPSLARGILQNEKLFF
-	TRBV27	TRBJ1-2	TGTGCCAGCGGGAATGTGGGGGCCACCACCTTC	CASGNVGATTF
-	TRBV13	TRBJ2-3	TGTGCCAGCAGCTTAGGGGGCGGACTAAGCGGAACTAGGAGCACAGATACGCAGTATTTT	CASSLGGGLSGTRSTDTQYF
-	TRBV19	TRBJ1-5	TGTGCCAGTAGTATAACAGGATATCAGCCCCAGCATTTT	CASSITGYQPQHF
-	TRBV18	TRBJ2-2	TGTGCCAGCTCACCCCCCTCCCCCAGGGCGAACACCGGGGAGCTGTTTTTT	CASSPPSPRANTGELFF
-	TRBV15	TRBJ2-1	TGTGCCACCAGCAGAGATTCCACAGGGAGCTCCTACAATGAGCAGTTCTTC	CATSRDSTGSSYNEQFF
-	TRBV4-1	TRBJ2-1	TGCGCCAGCAGCTTAAGGACAGATTCCTACAATGAGCAGTTCTTC	CASSLRTDSYNEQFF
-	TRBV6-5	TRBJ2-5	TGTGCCAGCAGTTACTCAGAAAGGACAGGAGGGGAGACCCAGTACTTC	CASSYSERTGGETQYF
-	TRBV28	TRBJ1-5	TGTGCCAGCAGTTTACCGCAGGGCGCGTACCGCAATCAGCCCCAGCATTTT	CASSLPQGAYRNQPQHF
TRBD1	TRBV27	TRBJ1-2	TGTGCCAGCAGTTTGACAGGGGATGGCTACACCTTC	CASSLTGDGYTF
TRBD1	TRBV7-9	TRBJ2-7	TGTGCCAGCAGCGGGAGACAGGGGGGCGAGCAGTACTTC	CASSGRQGGEQYF
-	TRBV7-2	TRBJ1-5	TGTGCCAGCAGCTCCGGACAGTCGCATCAGCCCCAGCATTTT	CASSSGQSHQPQHF
-	TRBV28	TRBJ1-3	TGTGCCAGCAGTTTAAGAATAACTGCTGGAAACACCATATATTTT	CASSLRITAGNTIYF
-	TRBV30	TRBJ2-7	TGTGCCACAACAGCGGGACACTACGAGCAGTACTTC	CATTAGHYEQYF
-	TRBV19	TRBJ1-3	TGTGCCAGTAATCAAGTTGGGCAGTTCAACTCTGGAAACACCATATATTTT	CASNQVGQFNSGNTIYF
TRBD2	TRBV6-5	TRBJ2-7	TGTGCCAGCAGCGGGACTAGCGGGGTGTATGAGCAGTACTTC	CASSGTSGVYEQYF
-	TRBV15	TRBJ2-1	TGTGCCACCAGCAGAGAGGGCCGGCTATACAATGAGCAGTTCTTC	CATSREGRLYNEQFF
TRBD2	TRBV5-1	TRBJ2-5	TGCGCCAGCAGCTTGGTGGGACTACAAGAGACCCAGTACTTC	CASSLVGLQETQYF
TRBD1	TRBV11-3	TRBJ1-3	TGTGCCAGCAGCTCAGGACAGGGGCAGTCTGGAAACACCATATATTTT	CASSSGQGQSGNTIYF